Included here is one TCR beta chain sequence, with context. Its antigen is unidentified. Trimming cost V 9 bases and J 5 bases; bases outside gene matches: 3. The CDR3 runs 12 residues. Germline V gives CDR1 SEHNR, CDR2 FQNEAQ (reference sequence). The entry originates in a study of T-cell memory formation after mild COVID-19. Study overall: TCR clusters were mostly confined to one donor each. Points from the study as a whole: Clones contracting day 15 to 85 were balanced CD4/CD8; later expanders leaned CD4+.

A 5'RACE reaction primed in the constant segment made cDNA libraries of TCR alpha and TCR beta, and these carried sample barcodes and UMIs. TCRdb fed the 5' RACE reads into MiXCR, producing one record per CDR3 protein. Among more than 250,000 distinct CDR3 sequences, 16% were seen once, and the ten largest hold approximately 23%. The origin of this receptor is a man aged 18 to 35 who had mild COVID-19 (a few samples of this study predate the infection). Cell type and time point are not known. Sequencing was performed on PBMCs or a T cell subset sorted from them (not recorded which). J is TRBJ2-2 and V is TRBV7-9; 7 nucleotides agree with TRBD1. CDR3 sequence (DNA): TGTGCCAGACCGGACAGGACCGGGGAGCTGTTTTTT. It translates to CARPDRTGELFF.